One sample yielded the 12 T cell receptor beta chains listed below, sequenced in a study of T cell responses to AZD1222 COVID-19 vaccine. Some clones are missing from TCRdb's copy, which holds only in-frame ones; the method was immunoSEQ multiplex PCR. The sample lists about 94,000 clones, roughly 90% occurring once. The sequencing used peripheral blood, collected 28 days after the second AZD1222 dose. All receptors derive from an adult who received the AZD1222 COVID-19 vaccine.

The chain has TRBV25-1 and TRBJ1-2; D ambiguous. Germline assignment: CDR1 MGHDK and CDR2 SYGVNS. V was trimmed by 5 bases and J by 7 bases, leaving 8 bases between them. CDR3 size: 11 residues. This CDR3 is CASSSVGGYTF. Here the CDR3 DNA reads TGTGCCAGCAGTTCGGTGGGTGGCTACACCTTC.

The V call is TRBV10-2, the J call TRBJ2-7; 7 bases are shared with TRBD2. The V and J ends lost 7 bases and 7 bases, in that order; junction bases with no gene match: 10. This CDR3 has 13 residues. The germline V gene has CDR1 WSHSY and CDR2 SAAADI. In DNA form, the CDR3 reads TGCGCCAGCACCAGGACTAGTTCGGAAGAGCAGTACTTC. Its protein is CASTRTSSEEQYF.

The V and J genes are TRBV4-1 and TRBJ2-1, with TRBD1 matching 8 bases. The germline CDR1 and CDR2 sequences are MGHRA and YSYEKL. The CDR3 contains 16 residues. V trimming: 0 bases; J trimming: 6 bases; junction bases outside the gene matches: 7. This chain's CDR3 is CASSQDQGATLNEQFF. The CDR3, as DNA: TGCGCCAGCAGCCAAGATCAGGGGGCTACACTCAATGAGCAGTTCTTC.

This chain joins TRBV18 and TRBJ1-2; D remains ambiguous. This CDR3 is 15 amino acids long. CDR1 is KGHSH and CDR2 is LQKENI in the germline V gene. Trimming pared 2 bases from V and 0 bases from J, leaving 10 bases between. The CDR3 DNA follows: TGTGCCAGCTCACCAGACGGATTAGCTAACTATGGCTACACCTTC. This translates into CASSPDGLANYGYTF.

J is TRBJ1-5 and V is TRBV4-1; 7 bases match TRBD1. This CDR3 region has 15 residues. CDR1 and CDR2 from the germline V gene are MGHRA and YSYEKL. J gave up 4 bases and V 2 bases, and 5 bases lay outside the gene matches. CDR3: CASSQYDRANQPQHF. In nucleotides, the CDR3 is TGCGCCAGCAGCCAATACGACAGGGCGAATCAGCCCCAGCATTTT.

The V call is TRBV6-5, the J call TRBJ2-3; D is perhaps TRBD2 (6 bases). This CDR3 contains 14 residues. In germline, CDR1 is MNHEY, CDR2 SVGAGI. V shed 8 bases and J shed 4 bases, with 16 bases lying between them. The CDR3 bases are TGTGCCAGCTACCGGGGGTACGGGGCAGATACGCAGTATTTT. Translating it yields CASYRGYGADTQYF.

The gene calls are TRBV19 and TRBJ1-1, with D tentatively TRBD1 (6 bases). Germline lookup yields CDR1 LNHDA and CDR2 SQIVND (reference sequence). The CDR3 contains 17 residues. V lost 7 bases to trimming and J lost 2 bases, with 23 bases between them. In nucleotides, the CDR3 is TGTGCCAGTACCCCTCCGGTAATGGGGGCGGGTAACACTGAAGCTTTCTTT. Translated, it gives CASTPPVMGAGNTEAFF.

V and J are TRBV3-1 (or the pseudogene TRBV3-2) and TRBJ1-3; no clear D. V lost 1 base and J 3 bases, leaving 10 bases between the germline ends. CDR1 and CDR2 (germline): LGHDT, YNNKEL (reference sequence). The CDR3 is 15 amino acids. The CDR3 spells CASSQVRVYGNTIYF. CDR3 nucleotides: TGTGCCAGCAGCCAAGTAAGGGTCTATGGAAACACCATATATTTT.

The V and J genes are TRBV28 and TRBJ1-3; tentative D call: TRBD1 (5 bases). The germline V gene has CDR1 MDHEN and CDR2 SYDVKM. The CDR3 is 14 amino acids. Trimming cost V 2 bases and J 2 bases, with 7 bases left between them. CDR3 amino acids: CASSLGGAGNTIYF. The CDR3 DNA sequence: TGTGCCAGCAGTTTAGGAGGGGCTGGAAACACCATATATTTT.

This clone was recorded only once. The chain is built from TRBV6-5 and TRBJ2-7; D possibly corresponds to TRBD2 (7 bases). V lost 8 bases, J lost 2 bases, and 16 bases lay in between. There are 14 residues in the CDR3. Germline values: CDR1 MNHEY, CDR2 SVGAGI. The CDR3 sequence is CASYQTRGPYEQYF. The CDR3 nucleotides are TGTGCCAGCTACCAGACGCGGGGGCCCTACGAGCAGTACTTC.

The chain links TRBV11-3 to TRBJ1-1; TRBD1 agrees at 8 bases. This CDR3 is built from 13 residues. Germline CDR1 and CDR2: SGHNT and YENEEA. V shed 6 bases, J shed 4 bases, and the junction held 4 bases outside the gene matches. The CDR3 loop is CASRGQGGTEAFF. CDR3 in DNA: TGTGCCAGCAGAGGACAGGGAGGCACTGAAGCTTTCTTT.

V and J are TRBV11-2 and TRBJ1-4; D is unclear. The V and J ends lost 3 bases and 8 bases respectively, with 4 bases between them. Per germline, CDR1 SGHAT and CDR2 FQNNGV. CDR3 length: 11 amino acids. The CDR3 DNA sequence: TGTGCCAGCAGCTTTGGAGAAAAACTGTTTTTT. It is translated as CASSFGEKLFF.